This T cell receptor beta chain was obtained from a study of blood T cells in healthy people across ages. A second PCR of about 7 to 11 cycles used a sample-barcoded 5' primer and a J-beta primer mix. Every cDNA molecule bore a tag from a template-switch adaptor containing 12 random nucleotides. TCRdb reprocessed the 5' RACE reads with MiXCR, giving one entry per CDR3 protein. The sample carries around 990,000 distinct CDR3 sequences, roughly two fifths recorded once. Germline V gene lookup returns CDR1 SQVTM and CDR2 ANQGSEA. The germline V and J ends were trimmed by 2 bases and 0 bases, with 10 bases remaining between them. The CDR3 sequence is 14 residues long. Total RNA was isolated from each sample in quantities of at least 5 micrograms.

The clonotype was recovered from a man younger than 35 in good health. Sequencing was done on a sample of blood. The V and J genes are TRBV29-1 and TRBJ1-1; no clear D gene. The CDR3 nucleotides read TGCAGCGTTGAAAGGTCCGGGTTGAACACTGAAGCTTTCTTT. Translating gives CSVERSGLNTEAFF.